Below, one T cell receptor beta chain is given with its context. Its antigen is unknown. In the same sample, other DNA sequences code for this CDR3. The sample comes from a study of shared clonotypes between healthy human individuals. In the study overall: Plates per donor: three CD4 naive, three CD4 memory, two CD8 naive, one CD8 memory. General observations from the study: Rarefaction demonstrated incomplete sorted-subset sequencing despite large depth. In contrast to clonotypes shared by all four donors, non-shared clonotypes had lower generation probabilities.

Sequencing was performed with immunoSEQ multiplex PCR; in TCRdb, only in-frame clones are kept and a portion is missing. This table has some 2.1 million clones, 85% to 95% appearing once. This clonotype was obtained from a man between 18 and 29 years old in good health. Material for sequencing was naive CD4+ T cells sorted from blood. Subset here: CD45RA+ positively selected.

The CDR3 coding sequence is TGCGCCAGCAGCTTGAACGGGGGCACAGATACGCAGTATTTT. Translating gives CASSLNGGTDTQYF. The V gene is TRBV5-1, the J gene TRBJ2-3, with a possible D match to TRBD2 (5 bases). The CDR3 length is 14 residues. CDR1 SGHRS and CDR2 YFSETQ come from the germline V gene. The germline V and J ends were trimmed by 1 base and 1 base, with 7 bases remaining between them.